Listed below are T cell receptor beta chains from one sample, sequenced in a study of cytomegalovirus exposure and HLA in healthy donors. Profiling relied on immunoSEQ multiplex PCR, and the TCRdb table lists in-frame clones only, not all of them. The profile covers some 150,000 clones, with about 10% appearing a single time and about 1.9% taken by the ten largest. Sequencing used PBMCs. The source is a man aged 45 to 65 in good health and CMV-seronegative. Each CDR3 is given with its conserved first and last residue. Fields, in order: CDR3 length, clone size, J gene, V gene, D gene, CDR3 protein, CDR3 DNA. The D gene is left open where the match is weak. Some rows have no size entry. The others give once, few or many, or a class for an expanded clone.

CDR3 length: 19; clone size: few; J gene: TRBJ2-1; V gene: TRBV4-2; D gene: TRBD2; CDR3 protein: CASSQAYPSGSVSYNEQFF; CDR3 DNA: TGTGCCAGCAGCCAAGCTTACCCTAGCGGGAGCGTCTCCTACAATGAGCAGTTCTTC
CDR3 length: 15; clone size: .; J gene: TRBJ2-5; V gene: TRBV7-8; D gene: TRBD1; CDR3 protein: CASSLTGGMGETQYF; CDR3 DNA: TGTGCCAGCAGCTTAACAGGGGGCATGGGGGAGACCCAGTACTTC
CDR3 length: 14; clone size: .; J gene: TRBJ2-7; V gene: TRBV12-5; D gene: TRBD1; CDR3 protein: CASGLGDRSNEQYF; CDR3 DNA: TGTGCTAGTGGTTTGGGGGACAGGTCTAACGAGCAGTACTTC
CDR3 length: 14; clone size: few; J gene: TRBJ2-5; V gene: TRBV11-2; D gene: TRBD2; CDR3 protein: CASSPSGGAETQYF; CDR3 DNA: TGTGCCAGCAGCCCCTCCGGGGGGGCGGAGACCCAGTACTTC
CDR3 length: 13; clone size: few; J gene: TRBJ2-5; V gene: TRBV30; D gene: .; CDR3 protein: CAWSVSPEETQYF; CDR3 DNA: TGTGCCTGGAGTGTTTCCCCGGAAGAGACCCAGTACTTC
CDR3 length: 14; clone size: few; J gene: TRBJ1-2; V gene: TRBV6-5; D gene: .; CDR3 protein: CASSGVTANYGYTF; CDR3 DNA: TGTGCCAGCAGCGGAGTGACAGCTAACTATGGCTACACCTTC
CDR3 length: 15; clone size: .; J gene: TRBJ2-7; V gene: TRBV30; D gene: .; CDR3 protein: CAWRGLPGQIYEQYF; CDR3 DNA: TGTGCCTGGAGGGGACTCCCAGGACAAATCTACGAGCAGTACTTC
CDR3 length: 15; clone size: medium-sized; J gene: TRBJ2-7; V gene: TRBV4-2; D gene: .; CDR3 protein: CASSQDMGSSYEQYF; CDR3 DNA: TGTGCCAGCAGCCAAGATATGGGCAGCTCCTACGAGCAGTACTTC
CDR3 length: 13; clone size: few; J gene: TRBJ2-5; V gene: TRBV7-7; D gene: TRBD2; CDR3 protein: CASGPRVGETQYF; CDR3 DNA: TGTGCTAGCGGGCCGAGGGTTGGGGAGACCCAGTACTTC
CDR3 length: 11; clone size: .; J gene: TRBJ1-2; V gene: TRBV20-1; D gene: .; CDR3 protein: CMGGRDSGYTF; CDR3 DNA: TGCATGGGGGGGCGGGACTCTGGCTACACCTTC
CDR3 length: 14; clone size: .; J gene: TRBJ2-3; V gene: TRBV6-4; D gene: .; CDR3 protein: CASRVTPGTDTQYF; CDR3 DNA: TGTGCCAGCAGGGTCACGCCGGGCACAGATACGCAGTATTTT
CDR3 length: 14; clone size: few; J gene: TRBJ2-1; V gene: TRBV5-1; D gene: TRBD1; CDR3 protein: CASSGQGDYNEQFF; CDR3 DNA: TGCGCCAGCAGCGGACAGGGGGACTACAATGAGCAGTTCTTC
CDR3 length: 15; clone size: .; J gene: TRBJ1-4; V gene: TRBV2; D gene: .; CDR3 protein: CASSEAPRGHEKLFF; CDR3 DNA: TGTGCCAGCAGTGAAGCGCCCAGGGGCCATGAAAAACTGTTTTTT
CDR3 length: 16; clone size: few; J gene: TRBJ2-3; V gene: TRBV6-1; D gene: TRBD2; CDR3 protein: CASSEGLAGGIDTQYF; CDR3 DNA: TGTGCCAGCAGTGAAGGACTAGCGGGAGGAATAGATACGCAGTATTTT
CDR3 length: 15; clone size: few; J gene: TRBJ1-2; V gene: TRBV11-1; D gene: TRBD1; CDR3 protein: CASSLPGQGAYGYTF; CDR3 DNA: TGTGCCAGCAGCTTACCCGGACAGGGCGCCTATGGCTACACCTTC
CDR3 length: 15; clone size: .; J gene: TRBJ1-5; V gene: TRBV10-2; D gene: .; CDR3 protein: CASSAGTLGGQPQHF; CDR3 DNA: TGCGCCAGCAGCGCCGGGACTTTGGGAGGTCAGCCCCAGCATTTT
CDR3 length: 14; clone size: .; J gene: TRBJ2-2; V gene: TRBV29-1; D gene: TRBD2; CDR3 protein: CSVRTSGGSGELFF; CDR3 DNA: TGCAGCGTTCGGACTAGCGGGGGCTCCGGGGAGCTGTTTTTT
CDR3 length: 14; clone size: .; J gene: TRBJ1-1; V gene: TRBV19; D gene: TRBD1; CDR3 protein: CASSMTGGGTEAFF; CDR3 DNA: TGTGCCAGTAGTATGACAGGGGGAGGCACTGAAGCTTTCTTT
CDR3 length: 14; clone size: few; J gene: TRBJ2-7; V gene: TRBV7-8; D gene: .; CDR3 protein: CASSSDFPTYEQYF; CDR3 DNA: TGTGCCAGCAGCTCGGACTTTCCCACCTACGAGCAGTACTTC
CDR3 length: 14; clone size: .; J gene: TRBJ1-1; V gene: TRBV4-1; D gene: TRBD1; CDR3 protein: CASSQRQGNTEAFF; CDR3 DNA: TGCGCCAGCAGCCAGAGACAGGGTAATACTGAAGCTTTCTTT
CDR3 length: 14; clone size: .; J gene: TRBJ2-3; V gene: TRBV6-6; D gene: .; CDR3 protein: CASSVTGGTDTQYF; CDR3 DNA: TGTGCCAGCAGTGTAACCGGAGGGACCGATACGCAGTATTTT
CDR3 length: 13; clone size: .; J gene: TRBJ2-1; V gene: TRBV6-5; D gene: TRBD2; CDR3 protein: CATKRGALNEQFF; CDR3 DNA: TGTGCCACAAAGCGGGGGGCCCTGAATGAGCAGTTCTTC
CDR3 length: 15; clone size: .; J gene: TRBJ2-1; V gene: TRBV7-3; D gene: .; CDR3 protein: CASSPTGLYVNEQFF; CDR3 DNA: TGTGCCAGCAGCCCTACGGGACTCTACGTGAATGAGCAGTTCTTC
CDR3 length: 13; clone size: .; J gene: TRBJ1-1; V gene: TRBV4-1; D gene: .; CDR3 protein: CASSQAGRDEAFF; CDR3 DNA: TGCGCCAGCAGCCAAGCGGGCAGGGATGAAGCTTTCTTT
CDR3 length: 16; clone size: few; J gene: TRBJ2-7; V gene: TRBV14; D gene: TRBD2; CDR3 protein: CASSPLREAGIYEQYF; CDR3 DNA: TGTGCCAGCAGCCCCCTTCGGGAGGCGGGGATCTACGAGCAGTACTTC
CDR3 length: 13; clone size: few; J gene: TRBJ1-5; V gene: TRBV30; D gene: .; CDR3 protein: CAWSQGFGQPQHF; CDR3 DNA: TGTGCCTGGAGCCAGGGCTTCGGGCAGCCCCAGCATTTT
CDR3 length: 12; clone size: .; J gene: TRBJ1-1; V gene: TRBV5-1; D gene: .; CDR3 protein: CASSLGDTEAFF; CDR3 DNA: TGCGCCAGCAGCTTAGGGGACACTGAAGCTTTCTTT
CDR3 length: 15; clone size: few; J gene: TRBJ1-1; V gene: TRBV19; D gene: TRBD1; CDR3 protein: CASSLLDREATEAFF; CDR3 DNA: TGTGCCAGTAGTCTGTTGGACAGGGAGGCAACTGAAGCTTTCTTT
CDR3 length: 14; clone size: .; J gene: TRBJ1-2; V gene: TRBV7-9; D gene: TRBD1; CDR3 protein: CASSLGQGGYGYTF; CDR3 DNA: TGTGCCAGCAGCTTGGGACAGGGGGGCTATGGCTACACCTTC
CDR3 length: 13; clone size: .; J gene: TRBJ1-5; V gene: TRBV28; D gene: TRBD1; CDR3 protein: CASRTDRNQPQHF; CDR3 DNA: TGTGCCAGCAGGACGGACAGGAATCAGCCCCAGCATTTT
CDR3 length: 16; clone size: .; J gene: TRBJ2-7; V gene: TRBV4-1; D gene: .; CDR3 protein: CASSQGLGGTAYEQYF; CDR3 DNA: TGCGCCAGCAGCCAAGGACTCGGGGGAACAGCCTACGAGCAGTACTTC
CDR3 length: 15; clone size: .; J gene: TRBJ1-5; V gene: TRBV19; D gene: .; CDR3 protein: CASSIDRGGGSPQHF; CDR3 DNA: TGTGCCAGTAGTATAGATCGTGGGGGGGGATCGCCCCAGCATTTT
CDR3 length: 15; clone size: .; J gene: TRBJ1-6; V gene: TRBV6-1; D gene: .; CDR3 protein: CASSPNRANNSPLHF; CDR3 DNA: TGTGCCAGCAGTCCCAACAGGGCTAATAATTCACCCCTCCACTTT
CDR3 length: 14; clone size: .; J gene: TRBJ2-1; V gene: TRBV7-6; D gene: .; CDR3 protein: CASSLLGGPDEQFF; CDR3 DNA: TGTGCCAGCAGCTTATTGGGGGGGCCGGATGAGCAGTTCTTC
CDR3 length: 17; clone size: .; J gene: TRBJ2-3; V gene: TRBV19; D gene: TRBD1; CDR3 protein: CASSDYPGTGVRNTQYF; CDR3 DNA: TGTGCCAGTAGCGATTACCCCGGGACAGGGGTCCGGAATACGCAGTATTTT
CDR3 length: 14; clone size: .; J gene: TRBJ2-2; V gene: TRBV30; D gene: .; CDR3 protein: CAWSRQGSFGELFF; CDR3 DNA: TGTGCCTGGAGTAGGCAGGGTAGTTTCGGGGAGCTGTTTTTT
CDR3 length: 15; clone size: .; J gene: TRBJ2-3; V gene: TRBV2; D gene: .; CDR3 protein: CASSEARVSGDTQYF; CDR3 DNA: TGTGCCAGCAGTGAAGCGAGGGTAAGCGGAGATACGCAGTATTTT
CDR3 length: 16; clone size: few; J gene: TRBJ2-3; V gene: TRBV2; D gene: .; CDR3 protein: CASSAYRGPSTDTQYF; CDR3 DNA: TGTGCCAGCAGTGCGTACCGAGGGCCTAGCACAGATACGCAGTATTTT
CDR3 length: 15; clone size: few; J gene: TRBJ2-1; V gene: TRBV9; D gene: TRBD1; CDR3 protein: CASSPDRGSYNEQFF; CDR3 DNA: TGTGCCAGCAGCCCGGACAGGGGTTCCTACAATGAGCAGTTCTTC
CDR3 length: 16; clone size: .; J gene: TRBJ2-3; V gene: TRBV6-4; D gene: TRBD2; CDR3 protein: CASSDSWRGGHDTQYF; CDR3 DNA: TGTGCCAGCAGTGACTCGTGGCGGGGGGGTCATGATACGCAGTATTTT
CDR3 length: 12; clone size: few; J gene: TRBJ1-1; V gene: TRBV5-1; D gene: .; CDR3 protein: CASNNEGAQAFF; CDR3 DNA: TGCGCCAGCAATAATGAAGGAGCGCAAGCTTTCTTT
CDR3 length: 16; clone size: few; J gene: TRBJ2-2; V gene: TRBV30; D gene: TRBD1; CDR3 protein: CAAHLGTGANTGELFF; CDR3 DNA: TGTGCCGCCCATTTAGGGACAGGGGCCAACACCGGGGAGCTGTTTTTT
CDR3 length: 14; clone size: few; J gene: TRBJ2-1; V gene: TRBV6-1; D gene: .; CDR3 protein: CASSETSSYNEQFF; CDR3 DNA: TGTGCCAGCAGTGAAACTAGCTCCTACAATGAGCAGTTCTTC
CDR3 length: 17; clone size: .; J gene: TRBJ1-4; V gene: TRBV4-1; D gene: .; CDR3 protein: CASSPRGGREANEKLFF; CDR3 DNA: TGCGCCAGCAGTCCAAGGGGAGGGCGGGAGGCTAATGAAAAACTGTTTTTT